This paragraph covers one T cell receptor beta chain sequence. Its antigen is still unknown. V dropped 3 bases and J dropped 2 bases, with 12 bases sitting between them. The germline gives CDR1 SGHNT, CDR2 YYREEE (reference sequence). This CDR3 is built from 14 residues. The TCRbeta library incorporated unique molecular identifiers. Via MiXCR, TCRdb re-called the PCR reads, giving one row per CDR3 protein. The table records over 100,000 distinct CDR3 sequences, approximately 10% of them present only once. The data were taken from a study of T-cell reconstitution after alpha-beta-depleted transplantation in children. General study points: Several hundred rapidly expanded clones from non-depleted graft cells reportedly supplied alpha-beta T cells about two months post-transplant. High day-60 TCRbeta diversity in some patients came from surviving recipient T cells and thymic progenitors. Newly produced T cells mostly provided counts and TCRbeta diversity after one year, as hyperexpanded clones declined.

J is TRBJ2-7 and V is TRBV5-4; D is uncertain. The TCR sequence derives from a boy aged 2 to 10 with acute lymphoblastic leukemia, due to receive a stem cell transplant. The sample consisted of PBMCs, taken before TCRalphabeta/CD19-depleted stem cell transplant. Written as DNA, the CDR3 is TGTGCCAGCAGCTCTATTGGGCCCCCCTACGAGCAGTACTTC. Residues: CASSSIGPPYEQYF.